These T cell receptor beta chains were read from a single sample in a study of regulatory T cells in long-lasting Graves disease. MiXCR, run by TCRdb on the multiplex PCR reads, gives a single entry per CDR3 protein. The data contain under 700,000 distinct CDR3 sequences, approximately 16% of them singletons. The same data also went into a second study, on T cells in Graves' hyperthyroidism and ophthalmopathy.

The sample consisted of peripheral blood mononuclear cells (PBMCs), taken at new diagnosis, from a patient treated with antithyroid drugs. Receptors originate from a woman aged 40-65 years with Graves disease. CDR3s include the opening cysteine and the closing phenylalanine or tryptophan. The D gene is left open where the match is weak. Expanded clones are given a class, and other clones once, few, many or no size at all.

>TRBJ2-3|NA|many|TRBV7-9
TGTGCCAGCAGCCCACTCCTCGGTAGGACAAACCAAACAGATACGCAGTATTTT
CASSPLLGRTNQTDTQYF
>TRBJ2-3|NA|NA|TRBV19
TGTGCCAGTAGTATATCACAGGTCACAGATACGCAGTATTTT
CASSISQVTDTQYF
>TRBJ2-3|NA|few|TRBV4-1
TGTGCCAGCAGCCAAGAGGGGGTATCTACGCAGTATTTT
CASSQEGVSTQYF
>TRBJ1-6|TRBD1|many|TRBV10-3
TGTGCCATCAGTCCGGGACAGGGAGCTTCACCCCTCCACTTT
CAISPGQGASPLHF
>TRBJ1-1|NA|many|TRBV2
TGTGCCAGCAAGCCGGGTTGGGTAGAGAACACTGAAGCTTTCTTT
CASKPGWVENTEAFF
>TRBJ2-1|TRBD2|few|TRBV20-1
TGCAGTGCTAGACTAGCGGGGTCCAATGGTGAGCAGTTCTTC
CSARLAGSNGEQFF
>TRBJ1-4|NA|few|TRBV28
TGTGCCAGCAGCCAACCCCGACAGTTTCCTAATGAAAAACTGTTTTTT
CASSQPRQFPNEKLFF
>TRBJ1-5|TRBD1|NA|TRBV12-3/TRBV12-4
TGTGCCAGCAGCCCGACAGGGGGGAGGCCCCAGCATTTT
CASSPTGGRPQHF
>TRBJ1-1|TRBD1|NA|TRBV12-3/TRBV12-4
TGTGCCAGCAGCCTGACAGGGGGCACGGTTGAAGCTTTCTTT
CASSLTGGTVEAFF
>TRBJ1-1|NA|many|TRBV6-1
TGTGCCAGCAGTGAAGCTGGAGGAACAGGGAGAGCTTTCTTT
CASSEAGGTGRAFF
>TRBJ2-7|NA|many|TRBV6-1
TGTGCCAGCAGTGCTAAGTATCAAGGTCTCTCCTACGAGCAGTACTTC
CASSAKYQGLSYEQYF
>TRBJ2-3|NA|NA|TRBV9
TGTGCCAGCAGCGTTAGGGGTATAGATATGAGCACAGATACGCAGTATTTT
CASSVRGIDMSTDTQYF
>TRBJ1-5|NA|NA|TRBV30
TGTGCCTGGAGTGTATCCGGCGGCAATCAGCCCCAGCATTTT
CAWSVSGGNQPQHF
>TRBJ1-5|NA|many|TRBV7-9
TGTGCCAGCAGCTTAGGGGACACGTATCAGCCCCAGCATTTT
CASSLGDTYQPQHF
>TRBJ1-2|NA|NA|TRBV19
TGTGCCAGTCCCTCGTACCCCTACAGCTTGAATAACTATGGCTACACCTTC
CASPSYPYSLNNYGYTF
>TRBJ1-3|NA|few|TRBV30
TGTGCCTGGAGTGTTGGGGTTGGAAACACCATATATTTT
CAWSVGVGNTIYF
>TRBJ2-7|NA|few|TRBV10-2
TGCGCCAGCAGGAGGCCAGGGGTTCAATCCTACGAGCAGTACTTC
CASRRPGVQSYEQYF
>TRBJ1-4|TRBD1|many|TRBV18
TGTGCCAGCTCACCTGACAGGGGGCGCGAGGAAAAACTGTTTTTT
CASSPDRGREEKLFF
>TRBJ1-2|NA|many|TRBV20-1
TGCAGTGCTGACCAATCGACAGGCTATGGCTACACCTTC
CSADQSTGYGYTF
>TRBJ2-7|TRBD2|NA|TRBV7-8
TGCGCCAGCAGCCCCTCCCCCAGGGCGGGGGGCTACGAGCAGTACTTC
CASSPSPRAGGYEQYF
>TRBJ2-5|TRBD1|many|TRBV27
TGTGCCAGCAGTTTCGGACAGGGTAGAGAGACCCAGTACTTC
CASSFGQGRETQYF
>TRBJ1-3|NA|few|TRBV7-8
TGTGCCAGCAGCTTATTACTGTCTGGAAACACCATATATTTT
CASSLLLSGNTIYF
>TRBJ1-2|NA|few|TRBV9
TGTGCCAGCAGCCCCACTCCCGCAAGTGGCTACACCTTC
CASSPTPASGYTF
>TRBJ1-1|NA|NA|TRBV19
TGTGCCAGTAGTATTCCCCCGAGAGGAGCTTTCTTT
CASSIPPRGAFF
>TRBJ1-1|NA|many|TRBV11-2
TGTGCCAGCAGCTTAGATCTGCAGGGTGAAGCTTTCTTT
CASSLDLQGEAFF
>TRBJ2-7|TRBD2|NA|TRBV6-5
TGTGCCAGCAGTTACTCAAGCGGGGGGGTTATCTACGAGCAGTACTTC
CASSYSSGGVIYEQYF
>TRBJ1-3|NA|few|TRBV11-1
TGTGCCAGCAGCCCTAGAAGAGGGCTTTCCGGAAACACCATATATTTT
CASSPRRGLSGNTIYF
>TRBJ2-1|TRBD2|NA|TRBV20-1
TGCAGTGCTAGATCCCAATTCCCCCTAGCGGGGGGCGACTCTAGAAATGAGCAGTTCTTC
CSARSQFPLAGGDSRNEQFF
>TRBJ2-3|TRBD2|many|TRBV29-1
TGCAGCGTGGGGAGGAGCGGGGGTACAGATACGCAGTATTTT
CSVGRSGGTDTQYF